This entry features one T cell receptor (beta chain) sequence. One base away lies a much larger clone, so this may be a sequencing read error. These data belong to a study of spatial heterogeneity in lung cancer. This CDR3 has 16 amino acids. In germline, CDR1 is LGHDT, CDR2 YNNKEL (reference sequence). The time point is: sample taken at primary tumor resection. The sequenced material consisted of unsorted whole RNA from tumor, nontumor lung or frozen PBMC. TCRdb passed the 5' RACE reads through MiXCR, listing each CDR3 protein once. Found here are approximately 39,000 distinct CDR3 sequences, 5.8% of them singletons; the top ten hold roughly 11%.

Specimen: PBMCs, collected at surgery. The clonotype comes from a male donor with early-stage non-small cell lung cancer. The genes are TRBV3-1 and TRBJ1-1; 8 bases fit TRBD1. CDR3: CASNQDHRGRNTEAFF. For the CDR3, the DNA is TGTGCCAGCAACCAAGATCACAGGGGGAGGAACACTGAAGCTTTCTTT. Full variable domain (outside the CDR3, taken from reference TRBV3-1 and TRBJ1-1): DTAVSQTPKYLVTQMGNDKSIKCEQNLGHDTMYWYKQDSKKFLKIMFSYNNKELIINETVPNRFSPKSPDKAHLNLHINSLELGDSAVYFCASNQDHRGRNTEAFFGQGTRLTVV.